The clone carrying this TCR beta chain showed up just once. This sample is part of a study of T cell changes during pregnancy in multiple sclerosis. V dropped 0 bases and J dropped 1 base, with 13 bases sitting between them. The germline V gene has CDR1 SGHTA and CDR2 FQGNSA. CDR3 length equals 17 residues. The repertoire was sequenced with immunoSEQ multiplex PCR; TCRdb's copy has only in-frame clones and lacks some. Among around 57,000 clones listed, 70% to 90% were seen once. This chain joins TRBV7-2 and TRBJ1-3, with D possibly TRBD1 on 5 matching bases. The sequence was collected from a female donor with multiple sclerosis, enrolled in a pregnancy study. Sequenced here: peripheral blood, sampled in the first trimester of pregnancy. In nucleotides, the CDR3 is TGTGCCAGCAGCTTAGCGGGGGGGGAACTGTCTGGAAACACCATATATTTT. Its translation: CASSLAGGELSGNTIYF.